This section outlines one TCR beta chain sequence together with its context. Method: immunoSEQ multiplex PCR; TCRdb's copy keeps in-frame clones and lacks some. The sample carries 95,000 to 150,000 clones, around 86% recorded once. The entry originates in a study of blood T cell repertoires in COVID-19. Across the whole study: Nucleic acid was either cDNA or gDNA, and it came from T cells, B-cell-depleted T cells, or PBMCs.

The CDR3 has 13 residues. After removal of 3 bases from V and 12 bases from J, the junction contained 8 bases not matched to a gene. CDR1 SEHNR and CDR2 FQNEAQ come from the germline V gene (reference sequence). The sequenced sample consisted of peripheral blood. The chain couples TRBV7-9 to TRBJ1-1; 9 bases are a match to TRBD1. This clonotype was obtained from a man older than 75 with active or convalescent COVID-19. DNA for the CDR3: TGTGCCAGCAGCTTTACAGGGGGCGCTGGAACTTTCTTT. Amino acid sequence: CASSFTGGAGTFF.